This T cell receptor beta chain stems from a study of CD8 T cells in ankylosing spondylitis. Study conclusions and caveats: Clones tied to disease were said to be significantly enriched in matched ankylosing spondylitis synovial fluid. CD8+ cells made up the disease-linked clones, which were relatively rare in peripheral blood. Previously reported in reactive arthritis synovial fluid and blood were some of the motif variants. Seemingly characteristic of ankylosing spondylitis blood was a TCR beta motif consisting of fewer than 10 highly homologous variants.

This clonotype was picked up many times. The antigen is undetermined. The germline gives CDR1 MDHEN, CDR2 SYDVKM. The trim removed 6 bases at V and 0 bases at J, leaving 4 bases unmatched. The CDR3 runs to 15 residues. Via MiXCR, TCRdb re-called the 5' RACE reads, giving one row per CDR3 protein. This repertoire shows roughly 240,000 distinct CDR3 sequences, less than 9.5% found once; its top ten account for around 4.9%. Material: blood, either unsorted or a sorted T cell fraction (not recorded which). This chain connects TRBV28 to TRBJ2-1; 8 bases fit TRBD2. This receptor was identified in a female donor with ankylosing spondylitis or in good health (not recorded which). CDR3 bases: TGTGCCAGCAGCCTTAGCGGGGTCTCCTACAATGAGCAGTTCTTC. Translated, it gives CASSLSGVSYNEQFF.